A selection of T cell receptor beta chains follows, all from one sample in a study of blood T cell repertoires in COVID-19. The protocol was immunoSEQ multiplex PCR, while the TCRdb copy is restricted to in-frame clones and leaves out a portion. Of about 350,000 clones listed, around 87% were seen once; the top ten hold about 6%. Specimen: peripheral blood. These receptor sequences come from a woman between 45 and 60 years old with COVID-19, enrolled during active disease. Both conserved end residues are part of each CDR3. The D gene is left open where the match is weak. Clone size, where shown, is once, few, many, or a class for clones that have expanded.

>TRBJ2-1|.|TRBD2|TRBV6-5
CASSRLAGGHEQFF
TGTGCCAGCAGTAGACTAGCGGGAGGGCATGAGCAGTTCTTC
>TRBJ2-1|.|.|TRBV25-1
CASSDLGGANEQFF
TGTGCCAGCAGTGACCTCGGGGGTGCCAATGAGCAGTTCTTC
>TRBJ1-4|.|TRBD1|TRBV29-1
CSVQIGQGGKLFF
TGCAGCGTTCAGATTGGACAGGGCGGAAAACTGTTTTTT
>TRBJ2-3|.|.|TRBV5-1
CASTPDSTSTDTQYF
TGCGCCAGCACCCCGGACTCAACTAGCACAGATACGCAGTATTTT
>TRBJ2-1|.|.|TRBV18
CASSPPGVGGAYNEQFF
TGTGCCAGCTCACCACCGGGCGTCGGTGGCGCCTACAATGAGCAGTTCTTC
>TRBJ2-1|.|TRBD1|TRBV11-2
CASSLSGQPANEQFF
TGTGCCAGCAGCTTGTCGGGACAGCCTGCCAATGAGCAGTTCTTC
>TRBJ1-1|.|.|TRBV6-6
CASSRDGQNTEAFF
TGTGCCAGCAGTCGCGACGGACAGAACACTGAAGCTTTCTTT
>TRBJ2-1|.|TRBD2|TRBV9
CASSPRLAGGNEQFF
TGTGCCAGCAGCCCTCGGTTAGCGGGAGGGAATGAGCAGTTCTTC
>TRBJ1-1|.|.|TRBV7-9
CASSLSGGGITEAFF
TGTGCCAGCAGCTTATCGGGGGGTGGGATCACTGAAGCTTTCTTT
>TRBJ1-1|.|.|TRBV30
CARDPGGTEAFF
TGTGCCCGAGACCCGGGGGGCACTGAAGCTTTCTTT
>TRBJ2-7|.|.|TRBV27
CASSLANDRLHEQYF
TGTGCCAGCAGTTTGGCAAACGACAGGCTCCACGAGCAGTACTTC
>TRBJ1-1|once|TRBD1|TRBV7-2
CASAPGQGYTEAFF
TGTGCCAGCGCCCCCGGACAGGGATACACTGAAGCTTTCTTT
>TRBJ1-6|.|TRBD1|TRBV5-1
CASSPRTGGRNSPLHF
TGCGCCAGCAGTCCTCGGACAGGGGGTAGGAATTCACCCCTCCACTTT
>TRBJ2-7|.|.|TRBV5-1
CASSLAWDNRYEQYF
TGCGCCAGCAGCTTGGCCTGGGACAATAGGTACGAGCAGTACTTC
>TRBJ2-5|.|.|TRBV18
CASSVPQETQYF
TGTGCCAGCTCCGTTCCACAGGAGACCCAGTACTTC
>TRBJ2-7|.|TRBD2|TRBV5-1
CASSLRAGDYEQYF
TGCGCCAGCAGCTTGAGGGCGGGGGACTACGAGCAGTACTTC
>TRBJ1-1|.|.|TRBV19
CASSNRGAASFAFF
TGTGCCAGTAGTAATCGGGGAGCGGCGAGTTTTGCTTTCTTT
>TRBJ2-5|.|.|TRBV5-5
CASSPAVETQYF
TGTGCCAGCAGCCCAGCGGTGGAGACCCAGTACTTC
>TRBJ1-5|few|TRBD1|TRBV5-8
CASNDRGNNQPQHF
TGTGCCAGTAACGACAGGGGAAACAATCAGCCCCAGCATTTT
>TRBJ2-1|once|.|TRBV19
CASSIGAVRYNEQFF
TGTGCCAGTAGTATAGGAGCGGTTCGATACAATGAGCAGTTCTTC
>TRBJ1-1|.|TRBD1|TRBV2
CASSPEQGGVTEAFF
TGTGCCAGCAGCCCGGAACAGGGGGGAGTCACTGAAGCTTTCTTT
>TRBJ2-2|.|TRBD2|TRBV19
CASSVTSGITGELFF
TGTGCCAGTAGTGTCACTAGCGGGATTACCGGGGAGCTGTTTTTT
>TRBJ2-3|.|TRBD2|TRBV15
CATSTGFSGRVTDTQYF
TGTGCCACCAGCACAGGTTTCAGCGGGAGGGTCACAGATACGCAGTATTTT
>TRBJ2-1|.|.|TRBV5-1
CASSGINEQFF
TGCGCCAGCAGCGGCATCAATGAGCAGTTCTTC
>TRBJ1-1|once|.|TRBV5-1
CASSLGREAFF
TGCGCCAGCAGCTTGGGCAGGGAAGCTTTCTTT
>TRBJ2-4|.|.|TRBV18
CASSPGQAKNIQYF
TGTGCCAGCTCCCCAGGACAGGCCAAAAACATTCAGTACTTC
>TRBJ2-7|.|.|TRBV12-3/TRBV12-4
CASSGGSYEQYF
TGTGCCAGCAGTGGAGGTAGCTACGAGCAGTACTTC
>TRBJ1-1|once|.|TRBV3-1/TRBV3-2
CASSHSGFVAEAFF
TGTGCCAGCAGCCACTCCGGGTTCGTGGCTGAAGCTTTCTTT
>TRBJ2-6|.|.|TRBV9
CASSVDGGGVGANVLTF
TGTGCCAGCAGCGTAGATGGAGGGGGCGTTGGGGCCAACGTCCTGACTTTC
>TRBJ1-1|.|.|TRBV27
CASSFRATTEAFF
TGTGCCAGCAGTTTCAGGGCAACCACTGAAGCTTTCTTT
>TRBJ2-1|.|.|TRBV29-1
CSVVTAGNEQFF
TGCAGCGTTGTTACCGCGGGGAATGAGCAGTTCTTC
>TRBJ1-2|.|TRBD1|TRBV10-2
CASAPQGAGYGYTF
TGCGCCAGCGCCCCACAGGGGGCAGGCTATGGCTACACCTTC
>TRBJ2-2|.|.|TRBV21-1
CASSLPTGANTGELFF
TGTGCCAGCAGCCTACCGACAGGGGCGAACACCGGGGAGCTGTTTTTT
>TRBJ2-7|.|.|TRBV27
CASSSLALIHEQYF
TGTGCCAGCAGTTCTCTAGCTCTTATCCACGAGCAGTACTTC
>TRBJ2-5|.|.|TRBV12-5
CASGSSGMAGETQYF
TGTGCTAGTGGCAGCTCGGGGATGGCGGGAGAGACCCAGTACTTC
>TRBJ1-2|.|TRBD1|TRBV5-1
CASSSDRSGYGYTF
TGCGCCAGCAGCTCGGACAGGTCCGGCTATGGCTACACCTTC
>TRBJ2-5|.|TRBD2|TRBV7-2
CASSSWTSDGTQYF
TGTGCCAGCAGCTCTTGGACTAGCGATGGGACCCAGTACTTC
>TRBJ2-6|.|.|TRBV24-1
CATSDGQGREDGANVLTF
TGTGCCACCAGTGATGGGCAGGGCAGGGAGGACGGGGCCAACGTCCTGACTTTC
>TRBJ2-4|.|.|TRBV2
CASSERAGSVAKNIQYF
TGTGCCAGCAGTGAAAGGGCGGGGTCGGTAGCCAAAAACATTCAGTACTTC
>TRBJ2-1|.|.|TRBV9
CASSVDYSPPNSEQFF
TGTGCCAGCAGCGTAGATTACAGCCCGCCAAATAGTGAGCAGTTCTTC
>TRBJ1-3|.|.|TRBV2
CASSATLKVRESAGNTIYF
TGTGCCAGCAGCGCGACGTTAAAGGTCAGGGAATCGGCTGGAAACACCATATATTTT
>TRBJ2-2|.|.|TRBV5-3
CARSLAGGPTNTGELFF
TGTGCCAGAAGCTTGGCGGGGGGCCCTACGAACACCGGGGAGCTGTTTTTT
>TRBJ1-1|few|.|TRBV2
CASTVTTVNTEAFF
TGTGCCAGCACCGTAACGACAGTGAACACTGAAGCTTTCTTT
>TRBJ1-1|.|.|TRBV3-1/TRBV3-2
CASSLFGTGNTEAFF
TGTGCCAGCAGCCTATTTGGTACCGGGAACACTGAAGCTTTCTTT
>TRBJ2-1|.|TRBD2|TRBV15
CATSPLLAGANNEQFF
TGTGCCACCAGTCCTCTACTAGCGGGAGCTAACAATGAGCAGTTCTTC
>TRBJ1-2|.|TRBD1|TRBV25-1
CASSETGQGSLVGYTF
TGTGCCAGCAGTGAAACCGGACAGGGCTCTTTGGTTGGCTACACCTTC
>TRBJ2-4|.|TRBD2|TRBV5-4
CASSPTSGSTAKNIQYF
TGTGCCAGCAGCCCCACTAGCGGGAGTACGGCCAAAAACATTCAGTACTTC
>TRBJ1-1|.|.|TRBV3-1/TRBV3-2
CASSQTGRFTEAFF
TGTGCCAGCAGCCAAACTGGGAGATTCACTGAAGCTTTCTTT
>TRBJ2-1|.|.|TRBV6-4
CASSDSIVWVDSGENNEQFF
TGTGCCAGCAGTGACTCGATTGTGTGGGTCGATTCCGGGGAGAACAATGAGCAGTTCTTC
>TRBJ1-4|.|TRBD1|TRBV7-2
CASSVMGQGRGKLFF
TGTGCCAGCAGCGTTATGGGACAGGGGCGTGGAAAACTGTTTTTT
>TRBJ2-7|.|.|TRBV19
CATSGQGHYEQYF
TGTGCCACCTCTGGGCAGGGGCACTACGAGCAGTACTTC
>TRBJ2-7|.|TRBD2|TRBV7-8
CASGREHYEQYF
TGTGCCAGCGGGCGGGAGCACTACGAGCAGTACTTC